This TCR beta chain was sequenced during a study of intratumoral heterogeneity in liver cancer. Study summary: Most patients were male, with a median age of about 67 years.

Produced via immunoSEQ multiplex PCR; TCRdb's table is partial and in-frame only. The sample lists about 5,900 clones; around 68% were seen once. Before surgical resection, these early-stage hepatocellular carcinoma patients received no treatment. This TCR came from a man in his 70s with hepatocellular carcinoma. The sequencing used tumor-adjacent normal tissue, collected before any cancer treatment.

The CDR3 DNA is TGCGCCAGCAGCTTGGCCCAAGCAGATACGCAGTATTTT. Its protein product is CASSLAQADTQYF. The rearrangement joins TRBV5-1 to TRBJ2-3; D gene unclear. Between the trimmed V and J ends, which lost 0 bases and 4 bases, there was a span of 6 bases. The CDR3 extends over 13 amino acids. Germline V lookup: CDR1 SGHRS, CDR2 YFSETQ.